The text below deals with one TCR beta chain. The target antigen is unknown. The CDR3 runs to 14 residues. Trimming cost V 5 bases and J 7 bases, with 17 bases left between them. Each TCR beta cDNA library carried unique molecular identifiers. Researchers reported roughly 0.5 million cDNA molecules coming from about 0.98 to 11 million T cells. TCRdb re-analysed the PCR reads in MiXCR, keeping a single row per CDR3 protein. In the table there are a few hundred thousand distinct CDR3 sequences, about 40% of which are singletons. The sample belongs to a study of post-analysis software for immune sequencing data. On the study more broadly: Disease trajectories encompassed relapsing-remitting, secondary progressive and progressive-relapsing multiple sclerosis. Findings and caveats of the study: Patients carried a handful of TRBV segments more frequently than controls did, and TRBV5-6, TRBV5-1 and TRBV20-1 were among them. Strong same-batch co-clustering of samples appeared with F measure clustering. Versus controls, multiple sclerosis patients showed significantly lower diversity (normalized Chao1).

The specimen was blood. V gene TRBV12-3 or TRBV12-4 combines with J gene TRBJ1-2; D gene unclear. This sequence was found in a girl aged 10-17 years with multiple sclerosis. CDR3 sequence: CASSPPGRPGGYTF. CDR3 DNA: TGTGCCAGCAGTCCCCCCGGCCGGCCGGGTGGCTACACCTTC.